This entry lists 8 T cell receptor beta chains sequenced from one sample in a study of vaccination and CD4 T cells after COVID-19. Antigens of these TCRs are unknown. The treatment is: roughly nine-day PBMC culture with coronavirus spike peptide pools or control peptides (ViraFEST assay). Cultured CD4+ T cell DNA underwent sequencing with the Oncomine TCR Beta short-read assay. TCRdb re-called the PCR reads with MiXCR, one entry per CDR3 protein. Of under 20,000 distinct CDR3 sequences in the sample, less than 65% were seen once. Sequencing used CD4+ T cells from blood, cultured in vitro. All receptors come from a human donor who had recovered from COVID-19.

The gene calls are TRBV30 and TRBJ1-1; 11 positions match TRBD1. V shed 5 bases, J shed 10 bases, and the junction held 6 bases outside the gene matches. This CDR3 region has 12 residues. Germline values: CDR1 GTSNPN, CDR2 SVGIG (reference sequence). The CDR3 bases are TGTGCCTGGGCTGGGACAGGGGGGACAGCTTTCTTT. Amino acid sequence: CAWAGTGGTAFF.

V is TRBV30 and J is TRBJ2-5; the match to TRBD1 covers 8 bases. Germline V CDR1 and CDR2: GTSNPN, SVGIG (reference sequence). This CDR3 region has 14 residues. V lost 3 bases, J lost 5 bases, and 8 bases stayed unmatched. The CDR3 spells CAWRLQGGPETQYF. DNA of the CDR3: TGTGCCTGGAGACTACAGGGGGGCCCGGAGACCCAGTACTTC.

Only one count was recorded for this clonotype. This chain uses TRBV12-3 or TRBV12-4 with TRBJ2-5, with 7 bases fitting TRBD1. Germline trimming cut 7 bases from V and 4 bases from J; bases unmatched to any gene: 9. The CDR3 has 14 amino acids. CDR3 DNA sequence: TGTGCCAGCAAACTAGTAGGGGGCGCAGAGACCCAGTACTTC. It yields the protein CASKLVGGAETQYF.

The chain couples TRBV27 to TRBJ2-2; TRBD2 agrees at 13 bases. CDR1 is MNHEY and CDR2 is SMNVEV in the germline V gene (reference sequence). The CDR3 consists of 17 residues. The junction had 4 bases not matched to a gene; V was cut back by 2 bases and J by 4 bases. The CDR3 coding sequence is TGTGCCAGCAGTTTAGGACTAGCGGGAGTTCCCACCGGGGAGCTGTTTTTT. This sequence encodes CASSLGLAGVPTGELFF.

The genes are TRBV10-3 and TRBJ1-2; 10 bases fit TRBD1. Trimming took 3 bases from V and 9 from J; bases not matched to a gene: 13. Germline CDR1 is ENHRY and CDR2 is SYGVKD. The CDR3 runs 16 residues. The CDR3 reads CAISEAPGQGPWRYTF. As DNA, the CDR3 is TGTGCCATCAGTGAAGCTCCGGGACAGGGGCCCTGGCGCTACACCTTC.

This clonotype occurred a few times. This chain uses TRBV24-1 with TRBJ2-5; TRBD2 matches at 14 bases. This CDR3 contains 17 residues. V shed 4 bases and J 2 bases; nucleotides not matched to a gene: 5. The germline gives CDR1 KGHDR, CDR2 SFDVKD. The CDR3 region is CATSEPTSGRGQETQYF. CDR3 DNA: TGTGCCACCAGTGAGCCGACTAGCGGGAGGGGGCAAGAGACCCAGTACTTC.

This chain connects TRBV28 to TRBJ1-5; D gene ambiguous. This CDR3 comprises 15 residues. V was trimmed by 5 bases and J by 0 bases, leaving 11 bases between them. CDR1 MDHEN and CDR2 SYDVKM come from the germline V gene. CDR3 DNA sequence: TGTGCCAGCAGTGAGCACGGTCCTAGCAATCAGCCCCAGCATTTT. This sequence encodes CASSEHGPSNQPQHF.

The chain couples TRBV20-1 to TRBJ2-1; possibly TRBD2 for D (6 bases). The CDR3 has 15 amino acids. CDR1 is DFQATT and CDR2 is SNEGSKA in the germline V gene (reference sequence). V was pared by 5 bases and J by 3 bases, with 17 bases between. The CDR3 protein is CSAGERSGYYNEQFF. The CDR3 nucleotides are TGCAGTGCTGGGGAGAGAAGCGGGTACTACAATGAGCAGTTCTTC.